This T cell receptor beta chain was observed in a study of control samples from healthy donors and cancer patients. TCRdb's table, derived via immunoSEQ multiplex PCR, lists solely in-frame clones and lacks some. The repertoire holds some 150,000 clones, with 90% to 95% as singletons. This CDR3 region has 14 residues. Trimming took 3 bases from V and 7 from J; bases not matched to a gene: 8. From germline, CDR1 is LNHDA and CDR2 SQIVND (reference sequence). This clonotype originated in a man in his forties in good health. The chain couples TRBV19 to TRBJ1-2, with 7 bases lining up with TRBD1. The sample taken for sequencing was blood. In DNA form, the CDR3 reads TGTGCCAGTAGTATCCTCGGGACAGAGCCTGGCTACACCTTC. Amino acid sequence: CASSILGTEPGYTF.